The 18 T cell receptor beta chains in this list originate from one sample, sequenced in a study of cytomegalovirus exposure and HLA in healthy donors. The PCR was carried out with 60 Vbeta primers and 13 Jbeta primers. The repertoire was sequenced with immunoSEQ multiplex PCR; TCRdb's copy has only in-frame clones and lacks some. The data hold approximately 150,000 clones, with approximately 80% observed a single time. Specimen: PBMCs. These receptors were collected from a young man in good health and CMV-seropositive.

This clone was observed a handful of times. The chain combines TRBV28 with TRBJ1-1; D unresolved. Germline assignment: CDR1 MDHEN and CDR2 SYDVKM. The CDR3 sequence is 14 residues long. With 5 bases removed from V and 3 bases from J, the gap between germline ends came to 13 bases. The CDR3 nucleotides read TGTGCCAGCAGTCCCTCGGCGGGTTACACTGAAGCTTTCTTT. It codes for CASSPSAGYTEAFF.

This clone was observed a few times. The chain carries TRBV27 and TRBJ1-2; TRBD1 agrees at 9 bases. V lost 5 bases, J lost 8 bases, and 9 bases stayed unmatched. Germline loops: CDR1 MNHEY, CDR2 SMNVEV (reference sequence). This CDR3 contains 14 residues. CDR3 sequence: CASSLTGGAYGYTF. The CDR3 coding sequence is TGTGCCAGCAGTCTAACAGGGGGCGCTTACGGCTACACCTTC.

V gene TRBV15 combines with J gene TRBJ2-7, with D perhaps TRBD2 (5 bases). Trimming removed 0 bases at V and 7 bases at J, with 13 bases between. Germline values: CDR1 LNHNV, CDR2 YYDKDF (reference sequence). The CDR3 has 14 residues. The CDR3 nucleotides read TGTGCCACCAGCAGAGATCCGTTTAGGGAGGAGCAGTACTTC. Translation gives CATSRDPFREEQYF.

The chain recombines TRBV4-1 with TRBJ2-1; 9 bases fit TRBD2. Germline V gene lookup returns CDR1 MGHRA and CDR2 YSYEKL. There are 17 residues in the CDR3. J gave up 8 bases and V 0 bases, and 11 bases lay outside the gene matches. The CDR3 DNA is TGCGCCAGCAGCCAAGAGGTCTGGCGGGGGGGCCTCGATGAGCAGTTCTTC. It translates to CASSQEVWRGGLDEQFF.

V and J are TRBV5-1 and TRBJ2-3; 11 bases line up with TRBD1. This CDR3 contains 14 residues. CDR1 and CDR2 from the germline V gene are SGHRS and YFSETQ. V was clipped by 4 bases and J by 6 bases; unmatched bases: 4. Written as DNA, the CDR3 is TGCGCCAGCAGCCAAGGACAGGGGGCCGATACGCAGTATTTT. Its protein product is CASSQGQGADTQYF.

The V and J genes are TRBV19 and TRBJ2-7, with 8 bases matching TRBD2. The V segment lost 6 bases and the J segment 2 bases; nucleotides outside the gene matches: 6. Germline CDR1 reads LNHDA; CDR2 reads SQIVND (reference sequence). The CDR3 has 14 residues. The CDR3 nucleotides read TGTGCCAGTAGCCCCGGGAGGGGCGCCTACGAGCAGTACTTC. It yields the protein CASSPGRGAYEQYF.

The J gene is TRBJ2-7, the V gene TRBV28; maybe TRBD2 (9 bases). The V end was cut by 6 bases, the J end by 6 bases, with 30 bases between. The CDR3 sequence is 18 residues long. CDR1 and CDR2 from the germline V gene are MDHEN and SYDVKM. The CDR3 region is CASSAGTGRRLAGSEQYF. Written as DNA, the CDR3 is TGTGCCAGCAGCGCCGGGACAGGCCGACGGCTAGCGGGGTCCGAGCAGTACTTC.

This chain links TRBV28 with TRBJ2-5; weak D call: TRBD1 (5 bases). This CDR3 comprises 15 residues. The V end was cut by 7 bases, the J end by 4 bases, with 19 bases between. Germline-derived CDR1 and CDR2 are MDHEN and SYDVKM. The CDR3 loop is CASTLNPTVAETQYF. CDR3 sequence (DNA): TGTGCCAGCACCTTAAACCCGACAGTAGCAGAGACCCAGTACTTC.

The V gene is TRBV4-1, the J gene TRBJ1-5; 7 bases line up with TRBD1. Trimming cost V 4 bases and J 5 bases; bases outside gene matches: 5. The germline CDR1 and CDR2 sequences are MGHRA and YSYEKL. This CDR3 comprises 14 residues. In DNA, the CDR3 is TGCGCCAGCAGCCCCTCCCAGGGGGATCAGCCCCAGCATTTT. Protein: CASSPSQGDQPQHF.

V is TRBV2 and J is TRBJ2-3; TRBD2 matches at 12 bases. Germline CDR1 SNHLY, CDR2 FYNNEI. V lost 3 bases and J lost 3; bases outside the gene matches: 7. CDR3 length: 17 amino acids. The CDR3 nucleotides are TGTGCCAGCAGTGAGGGGGCTAGCGGGGGGGCAACAGATACGCAGTATTTT. Protein sequence: CASSEGASGGATDTQYF.

The chain recombines TRBV7-2 with TRBJ2-7, with a tentative D call TRBD1 (6 bases). The germline gives CDR1 SGHTA, CDR2 FQGNSA. The V end lost 5 bases, the J end lost 4 bases, and 18 bases lay between the germline ends. The CDR3 totals 15 residues. CDR3 coding DNA: TGTGCCAGCAGCGCCAGGCAGGGGCCGAGATACGAGCAGTACTTC. This sequence encodes CASSARQGPRYEQYF.

The J gene is TRBJ2-2, the V gene TRBV30, with a weak D call TRBD2 (6 bases). The germline V gene encodes CDR1 GTSNPN and CDR2 SVGIG (reference sequence). Trimming took 5 bases from V and 7 from J, leaving 26 bases between them. The CDR3 is 17 residues long. CDR3 DNA sequence: TGTGCCTGGCAGTCCCCTTTGCGGGGTTCCCGGGTCGGGGAGCTGTTTTTT. Translating it yields CAWQSPLRGSRVGELFF.

The gene calls are TRBV10-3 and TRBJ2-2; 9 bases are a match to TRBD2. This CDR3 spans 16 amino acids. Per germline, CDR1 ENHRY and CDR2 SYGVKD. The V segment lost 4 bases and the J segment 0 bases; nucleotides outside the gene matches: 3. CDR3 DNA: TGTGCCATCAGTGGCGCTAGCGGGGCGAACACCGGGGAGCTGTTTTTT. This codes for CAISGASGANTGELFF.

The genes are TRBV5-1 and TRBJ2-5; 7 bases align to TRBD2. Germline lookup yields CDR1 SGHRS and CDR2 YFSETQ. The CDR3 contains 13 residues. The V and J ends lost 4 bases and 3 bases, in that order; junction bases with no gene match: 3. CDR3 sequence (DNA): TGCGCCAGCAGCGCTAGCGGTGAAGAGACCCAGTACTTC. This sequence encodes CASSASGEETQYF.

The chain combines TRBV27 with TRBJ1-1; 7 positions agree with TRBD1. The CDR3 runs 16 residues. CDR1 is MNHEY, CDR2 SMNVEV, per germline (reference sequence). After removal of 1 base from V and 1 base from J, the junction contained 6 bases not matched to a gene. CDR3 residues: CASSLYAGGKNTEAFF. The CDR3 DNA is TGTGCCAGCAGTTTATACGCAGGGGGTAAGAACACTGAAGCTTTCTTT.

The chain links TRBV7-2 to TRBJ1-1, with TRBD1 as a possible D gene (5 bases). The CDR3 sequence is 14 residues long. In germline, CDR1 is SGHTA, CDR2 FQGNSA. Trimming shortened V by 2 bases and J by 8 bases, and 15 bases separated the two germline ends. The CDR3 DNA follows: TGTGCCAGCAGCTTATCGGGGGACTACTTGGAAGCTTTCTTT. Amino acid sequence: CASSLSGDYLEAFF.

This clone has only one observation. The genes are TRBV18 and TRBJ2-3; tentative D call: TRBD1 (6 bases). The germline gives CDR1 KGHSH, CDR2 LQKENI. The V end lost 8 bases, the J end lost 2 bases, and 20 bases lay between the germline ends. This CDR3 is built from 16 residues. The DNA for the CDR3 is TGTGCCAGCCGTGATGGTGACAGGCCTTCCACAGATACGCAGTATTTT. This translates into CASRDGDRPSTDTQYF.

This clone was observed once. The rearrangement joins TRBV5-1 to TRBJ1-2, with D possibly matching TRBD1 (6 bases). The CDR3 extends over 17 amino acids. Germline V gives CDR1 SGHRS, CDR2 YFSETQ. V lost 0 bases, J lost 0 bases, and 15 bases lay in between. Written as DNA, the CDR3 is TGCGCCAGCAGCTTGGGCCCGACAGGCCCTACTAACTATGGCTACACCTTC. This sequence encodes CASSLGPTGPTNYGYTF. The full variable domain, rest sourced from reference TRBV5-1 and TRBJ1-2, is KAGVTQTPRYLIKTRGQQVTLSCSPISGHRSVSWYQQTPGQGLQFLFEYFSETQRNKGNFPGRFSGRQFSNSRSEMNVSTLELGDSALYLCASSLGPTGPTNYGYTFGSGTRLTVV.